This is a list of T cell receptor beta chains from one sample in a study of beta chain features in type 1 diabetes. Assay: immunoSEQ multiplex PCR; the TCRdb copy retains only in-frame clones and omits some. This sample has roughly 240,000 clones, with 68% found just once. The source material was naive CD4+ T cells from blood. All receptors come from a man younger than 45 in good health. CDR3s include the opening cysteine and the closing phenylalanine or tryptophan. Fields, in order: CDR3 length, V gene, J gene, CDR3 protein.

len: 18; v_gene: TRBV4-3; j_gene: TRBJ2-1; CDR3aa: CASSQGPARTSGSGEQFF
len: 13; v_gene: TRBV19; j_gene: TRBJ2-5; CDR3aa: CASSGGMKETQYF
len: 15; v_gene: TRBV10-3; j_gene: TRBJ2-1; CDR3aa: CAISDGQTKINEQFF
len: 17; v_gene: TRBV7-2; j_gene: TRBJ1-2; CDR3aa: CASSFRQAITVNYGYTF
len: 12; v_gene: TRBV30; j_gene: TRBJ2-5; CDR3aa: CASHGGLGTQYF
len: 11; v_gene: TRBV20-1; j_gene: TRBJ2-3; CDR3aa: CSGWSGDTQYF
len: 18; v_gene: TRBV9; j_gene: TRBJ2-2; CDR3aa: CASSPKHTVARYTGELFF
len: 13; v_gene: TRBV11-2; j_gene: TRBJ2-1; CDR3aa: CASSNYPDSRQFF
len: 14; v_gene: TRBV10-3; j_gene: TRBJ1-5; CDR3aa: CAANSGNKNQPQHF
len: 12; v_gene: TRBV30; j_gene: TRBJ2-4; CDR3aa: CAWSVTADIQYF
len: 14; v_gene: TRBV5-1; j_gene: TRBJ2-7; CDR3aa: CASSLWGRENEQYF
len: 13; v_gene: TRBV30; j_gene: TRBJ2-2; CDR3aa: CAWSVDLIGELFF
len: 16; v_gene: TRBV7-2; j_gene: TRBJ2-5; CDR3aa: CASSLVPSGMGETQYF
len: 18; v_gene: TRBV7-9; j_gene: TRBJ2-6; CDR3aa: CASSRTDRVIAGANVLTF
len: 15; v_gene: TRBV30; j_gene: TRBJ1-5; CDR3aa: CAWSPDGYSNQPQHF
len: 11; v_gene: TRBV29-1; j_gene: TRBJ2-2; CDR3aa: CSFTGAGELFF
len: 15; v_gene: TRBV4-3; j_gene: TRBJ2-4; CDR3aa: CASSPTSGRGNIQYF
len: 15; v_gene: TRBV7-2; j_gene: TRBJ2-7; CDR3aa: CASSHGLALSYEQYF
len: 13; v_gene: TRBV30; j_gene: TRBJ1-5; CDR3aa: CAWNRDSNQPQHF
len: 13; v_gene: TRBV30; j_gene: TRBJ1-5; CDR3aa: CAWSGGSNQPQHF
len: 13; v_gene: TRBV30; j_gene: TRBJ2-5; CDR3aa: CAWSASGGKTQYF
len: 17; v_gene: TRBV13; j_gene: TRBJ2-3; CDR3aa: CASSLSLSAGLVDTQYF
len: 12; v_gene: TRBV27; j_gene: TRBJ2-7; CDR3aa: CASRDTIYEQYF
len: 14; v_gene: TRBV7-2; j_gene: TRBJ1-1; CDR3aa: CASSLGPANTEAFF
len: 14; v_gene: TRBV30; j_gene: TRBJ2-1; CDR3aa: CAWNSDVTYNEQFF
len: 11; v_gene: TRBV30; j_gene: TRBJ2-1; CDR3aa: CASQVSNEQFF
len: 14; v_gene: TRBV28; j_gene: TRBJ2-7; CDR3aa: CASSQPGLSYEQYF
len: 15; v_gene: TRBV30; j_gene: TRBJ2-3; CDR3aa: CAWSSTGSGTDTQYF
len: 12; v_gene: TRBV28; j_gene: TRBJ2-7; CDR3aa: CASSLSSNEQYF
len: 12; v_gene: TRBV14; j_gene: TRBJ1-1; CDR3aa: CASSQGNTEAFF
len: 15; v_gene: TRBV5-6; j_gene: TRBJ2-1; CDR3aa: CASSLGQGPYNEQFF
len: 14; v_gene: TRBV7-2; j_gene: TRBJ2-4; CDR3aa: CASSPSLAKNIQYF
len: 15; v_gene: TRBV28; j_gene: TRBJ1-5; CDR3aa: CASSHGQGNNQPQHF
len: 15; v_gene: TRBV6-1; j_gene: TRBJ2-1; CDR3aa: CASSVDRGLYNEQFF
len: 12; v_gene: TRBV6-5; j_gene: TRBJ2-7; CDR3aa: CASSYNRDEQYF
len: 15; v_gene: TRBV4-1; j_gene: TRBJ2-1; CDR3aa: CASSLGTSSYNEQFF
len: 12; v_gene: TRBV2; j_gene: TRBJ2-5; CDR3aa: CASVDSQETQYF
len: 15; v_gene: TRBV7-9; j_gene: TRBJ1-1; CDR3aa: CASSLSGTVNTEAFF
len: 13; v_gene: TRBV29-1; j_gene: TRBJ2-5; CDR3aa: CSVPDTLGETQYF
len: 11; v_gene: TRBV14; j_gene: TRBJ1-1; CDR3aa: CASSPGGEAFF
len: 11; v_gene: TRBV20-1; j_gene: TRBJ1-1; CDR3aa: CSAPDYTEAFF
len: 12; v_gene: TRBV7-2; j_gene: TRBJ2-3; CDR3aa: CASSLGEGTQYF
len: 14; v_gene: TRBV29-1; j_gene: TRBJ2-5; CDR3aa: CSVDRPGGAETQYF
len: 15; v_gene: TRBV7-9; j_gene: TRBJ2-6; CDR3aa: CASSTGVTEANVLTF
len: 14; v_gene: TRBV7-9; j_gene: TRBJ2-1; CDR3aa: CASSLSLERNEQFF
len: 13; v_gene: TRBV6-1; j_gene: TRBJ1-2; CDR3aa: CASSEPAFYGYTF
len: 14; v_gene: TRBV11-2; j_gene: TRBJ2-7; CDR3aa: CASSLGANSYEQYF
len: 17; v_gene: TRBV5-1; j_gene: TRBJ2-6; CDR3aa: CASSLEVQGSGANVLTF
len: 16; v_gene: TRBV9; j_gene: TRBJ1-6; CDR3aa: CASSVGWGSYNSPLHF
len: 14; v_gene: TRBV7-2; j_gene: TRBJ2-5; CDR3aa: CASSFGGSRETQYF
len: 10; v_gene: TRBV29-1; j_gene: TRBJ2-5; CDR3aa: CSVTGETQYF
len: 17; v_gene: TRBV25-1; j_gene: TRBJ2-4; CDR3aa: CASSESGHILAKNIQYF